The 8 T cell receptor beta chains reported below all come from one sample, sequenced in a study of CD8 T cells in ankylosing spondylitis. From the 5' RACE reads, TCRdb called clonotypes with MiXCR, one entry per CDR3 protein. The sample yields 150,000 to 200,000 distinct CDR3 sequences, 11% seen once. Sequencing used blood, either unsorted or a sorted T cell fraction (not recorded which). The origin of the receptors is a male donor with ankylosing spondylitis or in good health (not recorded which).

This chain uses TRBV6-5 with TRBJ2-3, with TRBD1 matching 7 bases. CDR1 is MNHEY, CDR2 SVGAGI, per germline. The CDR3 is made up of 15 amino acids. J gave up 5 bases and V 4 bases, and 9 bases lay outside the gene matches. CDR3 DNA sequence: TGTGCCAGCAGTTCTCGGGACAGAGGGGGAGATACGCAGTATTTT. Its translation is CASSSRDRGGDTQYF.

This clonotype was counted between two and nine times. The J gene is TRBJ2-1, the V gene TRBV6-1; D might be TRBD1 (6 bases). The CDR3 totals 15 residues. Trimming took 6 bases from V and 1 from J, leaving 13 bases between them. CDR1 is MNHNS, CDR2 SASEGT, per germline. The CDR3 DNA is TGTGCCAGCAGCTCAGGACAGAATTCCTACAATGAGCAGTTCTTC. The encoded protein is CASSSGQNSYNEQFF.

Many counts were recorded for this clonotype. J is TRBJ2-1 and V is TRBV18, with 9 positions matching TRBD2. The CDR3 totals 16 residues. Germline CDR1 is KGHSH and CDR2 is LQKENI. Germline trimming cut 5 bases from V and 0 bases from J; bases unmatched to any gene: 5. The CDR3 protein is CASSSLAGSSYNEQFF. CDR3 DNA: TGTGCCAGCTCAAGTCTAGCGGGAAGCTCCTACAATGAGCAGTTCTTC.

This clonotype was seen a handful of times. This sequence joins TRBV10-3 and TRBJ2-3; D might be TRBD2 (6 bases). The CDR3 has 16 amino acids. Trimming removed 4 bases at V and 1 base at J, with 15 bases between. Germline CDR1 ENHRY, CDR2 SYGVKD. CDR3 protein: CAISVEGLTRTDTQYF. The CDR3 nucleotides are TGTGCCATCAGTGTGGAGGGACTTACGCGCACAGATACGCAGTATTTT.

There are many counts of this clonotype. The genes are TRBV20-1 and TRBJ2-2, with 8 bases matching TRBD2. The length of the CDR3 is 14 residues. In germline, CDR1 is DFQATT, CDR2 SNEGSKA (reference sequence). The CDR3 here is CGTPGLVNTGELFF. CDR3 coding DNA: TGCGGGACCCCGGGACTAGTGAACACCGGGGAGCTGTTTTTT.

The chain uses TRBV11-2 and TRBJ1-3; TRBD1 is a possible D gene (6 bases). This CDR3 contains 15 residues. Germline CDR1 reads SGHAT; CDR2 reads FQNNGV. The V gene lost 6 bases and the J gene lost 0 bases, with 12 bases spanning the gap. CDR3 loop: CASRTGQSSGNTIYF. The CDR3 DNA sequence: TGTGCCAGCAGAACCGGACAGAGCTCTGGAAACACCATATATTTT. Drawing the rest from reference TRBV11-2 and TRBJ1-3, the complete variable domain is EAGVAQSPRYKIIEKRQSVAFWCNPISGHATLYWYQQILGQGPKLLIQFQNNGVVDDSQLPKDRFSAERLKGVDSTLKIQPAKLEDSAVYLCASRTGQSSGNTIYFGEGSWLTVV.

As regards this clonotype: This may be a read error, as it is one base from a much larger clone. The chain uses TRBV14 and TRBJ2-5, with D uncertain. The germline gives CDR1 SGHDN, CDR2 FVKESK. This CDR3 has 13 residues. The CDR3 reads CVSSPGLGETQYF. DNA for the CDR3: TGTGTCAGCAGCCCTGGTTTGGGGGAGACCCAGTACTTC.

This clonotype was seen many times. This chain joins TRBV18 and TRBJ2-1, with TRBD1 matching 9 bases. This CDR3 is 15 amino acids long. V lost 3 bases, J lost 7 bases, and 7 bases stayed unmatched. Germline lookup yields CDR1 KGHSH and CDR2 LQKENI. The CDR3 loop reads CASSPGQGKGNEQFF. CDR3 DNA sequence: TGTGCCAGCTCACCCGGACAGGGGAAGGGGAATGAGCAGTTCTTC.